This is a list of T cell receptor beta chains from one sample in a study of T-cell memory formation after mild COVID-19. From the 5' RACE reads, TCRdb called clonotypes with MiXCR, one entry per CDR3 protein. The sample includes roughly 140,000 distinct CDR3 sequences, around 15% of them seen just once. Sequencing was carried out using PBMCs or a T cell subset sorted from them (not recorded which). Every receptor here comes from an adult woman who had mild COVID-19 (a few samples of this study predate the infection). Cell type and time point are not known. The CDR3 runs from the conserved cysteine through the conserved F or W. The D gene is left open where the match is weak. Where a row states a size, it is once, few, many or the class of an expanded clone; other rows omit it.

D gene: .
J gene: TRBJ2-1
clone size: few
V gene: TRBV5-4
CDR3 DNA: TGTGCCAGCAGCTTGGATGGGGCCTACAGGGGGGGAAATGAGCAGTTCTTC
CDR3 protein: CASSLDGAYRGGNEQFF

D gene: .
J gene: TRBJ2-7
clone size: few
V gene: TRBV3-1
CDR3 DNA: TGTGCCAGCAGCCCGAGCCGAGGGCGTTCCTACGAGCAGTACTTC
CDR3 protein: CASSPSRGRSYEQYF

D gene: .
J gene: TRBJ2-5
clone size: .
V gene: TRBV6-2/TRBV6-3
CDR3 DNA: TGTGCCAGCAGTTACTCGATGTCACAAGAGACCCAGTACTTC
CDR3 protein: CASSYSMSQETQYF

D gene: .
J gene: TRBJ2-2
clone size: .
V gene: TRBV6-2/TRBV6-3
CDR3 DNA: TGTGCCACCCACGCCTCCTATTCGAACACCGGGGAGCTGTTTTTT
CDR3 protein: CATHASYSNTGELFF

D gene: .
J gene: TRBJ2-3
clone size: .
V gene: TRBV13
CDR3 DNA: TGTGCCAGCAGCGGACTCGGAGGGGGGGCCGCAGATACGCAGTATTTT
CDR3 protein: CASSGLGGGAADTQYF

D gene: TRBD2
J gene: TRBJ2-1
clone size: .
V gene: TRBV5-6
CDR3 DNA: TGTGCCAGCAGCCCGGCCCCCCTAGCGGGGGGTTACAATGAGCAGTTCTTC
CDR3 protein: CASSPAPLAGGYNEQFF

D gene: TRBD1
J gene: TRBJ2-1
clone size: .
V gene: TRBV20-1
CDR3 DNA: TGCAGTGCTGGGGTGGACAGGGGGGAGAATGAGCAGTTCTTC
CDR3 protein: CSAGVDRGENEQFF

D gene: .
J gene: TRBJ2-7
clone size: .
V gene: TRBV4-2
CDR3 DNA: TGTGCCAGCAGCCAATTGGAGGGGTCCTACGAGCAGTACTTC
CDR3 protein: CASSQLEGSYEQYF

D gene: TRBD2
J gene: TRBJ2-2
clone size: .
V gene: TRBV4-3
CDR3 DNA: TGCGCCAGCAGCCAAGATCGGTGGGCGGGAGGAGTCTCCGGGGAGCTGTTTTTT
CDR3 protein: CASSQDRWAGGVSGELFF

D gene: TRBD1
J gene: TRBJ2-5
clone size: .
V gene: TRBV11-3
CDR3 DNA: TGTGCCAGCAGCCCCAGGGGGCGAGAGACCCAGTACTTC
CDR3 protein: CASSPRGRETQYF

D gene: TRBD1
J gene: TRBJ1-4
clone size: few
V gene: TRBV7-6
CDR3 DNA: TGTGCCAGCAGCCCGCCCCGGGACAGTTCCGAAAAACTGTTTTTT
CDR3 protein: CASSPPRDSSEKLFF

D gene: TRBD2
J gene: TRBJ2-1
clone size: .
V gene: TRBV11-3
CDR3 DNA: TGTGCCAGCAGCTACGGACTAGCGGGGGGGCCCTACAATGAGCAGTTCTTC
CDR3 protein: CASSYGLAGGPYNEQFF

D gene: TRBD1
J gene: TRBJ2-7
clone size: .
V gene: TRBV30
CDR3 DNA: TGTGCCTGGAGTCCCCTCGGACAGGACTCCTACGAGCAGTACTTC
CDR3 protein: CAWSPLGQDSYEQYF

D gene: .
J gene: TRBJ1-1
clone size: .
V gene: TRBV15
CDR3 DNA: TGTGCCACCAGCAGAGTGGGGGGACTGAACACTGAAGCTTTCTTT
CDR3 protein: CATSRVGGLNTEAFF

D gene: TRBD1
J gene: TRBJ1-5
clone size: few
V gene: TRBV19
CDR3 DNA: TGTGCCAGTAGTCGTTATACAGGGGCCAATCAGCCCCAGCATTTT
CDR3 protein: CASSRYTGANQPQHF

D gene: TRBD2
J gene: TRBJ2-3
clone size: .
V gene: TRBV29-1
CDR3 DNA: TGCAGCGGGCGCGGCGGGGGGGGCCCAGATACGCAGTATTTT
CDR3 protein: CSGRGGGGPDTQYF

D gene: .
J gene: TRBJ2-6
clone size: .
V gene: TRBV6-1
CDR3 DNA: TGTGCCAGCAGTGAAGGTTACGTCCTGACTTTC
CDR3 protein: CASSEGYVLTF

D gene: .
J gene: TRBJ1-5
clone size: .
V gene: TRBV19
CDR3 DNA: TGTGCCAGTAGTATAGCCGCAGGAATCAATCAGCCCCAGCATTTT
CDR3 protein: CASSIAAGINQPQHF

D gene: TRBD1
J gene: TRBJ2-7
clone size: few
V gene: TRBV4-1
CDR3 DNA: TGCGCCAGCAGTCACGCCGGGACAGGGTCCTACGAGCAGTACTTC
CDR3 protein: CASSHAGTGSYEQYF

D gene: .
J gene: TRBJ1-1
clone size: .
V gene: TRBV6-5
CDR3 DNA: TGTGCCAGCAGTTACACAGGGACGAACACTGAAGCTTTCTTT
CDR3 protein: CASSYTGTNTEAFF

D gene: .
J gene: TRBJ2-7
clone size: .
V gene: TRBV12-3/TRBV12-4
CDR3 DNA: TGTGCCAGCAGTTTGTTGGGGTCTACCTACGAGCAGTACTTC
CDR3 protein: CASSLLGSTYEQYF

D gene: .
J gene: TRBJ1-5
clone size: few
V gene: TRBV13
CDR3 DNA: TGTGCCAGCAGCTTAGGCCAGGGTGGTGGGCAGCCCCAGCATTTT
CDR3 protein: CASSLGQGGGQPQHF

D gene: .
J gene: TRBJ1-2
clone size: few
V gene: TRBV27
CDR3 DNA: TGTGCCAGCAAGGGCGTTGGCTACACCTTC
CDR3 protein: CASKGVGYTF

D gene: .
J gene: TRBJ1-1
clone size: few
V gene: TRBV29-1
CDR3 DNA: TGCAGCGTTGAAGTCCGCACTGAAGCTTTCTTT
CDR3 protein: CSVEVRTEAFF

D gene: TRBD2
J gene: TRBJ2-1
clone size: .
V gene: TRBV2
CDR3 DNA: TGTGCCAGCAGTGTTAGCGGGGGGGCTTTGCATGAGCAGTTCTTC
CDR3 protein: CASSVSGGALHEQFF

D gene: .
J gene: TRBJ2-1
clone size: .
V gene: TRBV4-1
CDR3 DNA: TGCGCCAGCAGCCAAGAGGGGATTGGTGAGCAGTTCTTC
CDR3 protein: CASSQEGIGEQFF

D gene: .
J gene: TRBJ1-1
clone size: few
V gene: TRBV21-1
CDR3 DNA: TGTGCCAGCAGCAATAGACCGCCGGACACTGAAGCTTTCTTT
CDR3 protein: CASSNRPPDTEAFF

D gene: TRBD1
J gene: TRBJ2-1
clone size: few
V gene: TRBV11-3
CDR3 DNA: TGTGCCAGCCGGGGACAGGCGGATCACTACAATGAGCAGTTCTTC
CDR3 protein: CASRGQADHYNEQFF

D gene: .
J gene: TRBJ2-7
clone size: .
V gene: TRBV24-1
CDR3 DNA: TGTGCCACCAGTGATTTGCGGACCGGAGTGGGGCAGTACTTC
CDR3 protein: CATSDLRTGVGQYF

D gene: .
J gene: TRBJ1-5
clone size: .
V gene: TRBV7-9
CDR3 DNA: TGTGCCAGCAGCTCTGGGGACGTTAGCAATCAGCCCCAGCATTTT
CDR3 protein: CASSSGDVSNQPQHF

D gene: .
J gene: TRBJ2-7
clone size: .
V gene: TRBV5-1
CDR3 DNA: TGCGCCAGCAGCTTGTCGCAGGGCTTTTCCTACGAGCAGTACTTC
CDR3 protein: CASSLSQGFSYEQYF

D gene: TRBD1
J gene: TRBJ1-1
clone size: .
V gene: TRBV6-1
CDR3 DNA: TGTGCCAGCAGATTACCCGGGACAGGGGTCCACCGGTGGACTGAAGCTTTCTTT
CDR3 protein: CASRLPGTGVHRWTEAFF

D gene: .
J gene: TRBJ1-4
clone size: .
V gene: TRBV6-6
CDR3 DNA: TGTGCCAGCAGTTACTCGACAGCAACTAATGAAAAACTGTTTTTT
CDR3 protein: CASSYSTATNEKLFF

D gene: .
J gene: TRBJ2-2
clone size: few
V gene: TRBV20-1
CDR3 DNA: TGCAGTGCTAGAGGCCAGGGTGACACCGGGGAGCTGTTTTTT
CDR3 protein: CSARGQGDTGELFF

D gene: TRBD1
J gene: TRBJ2-1
clone size: .
V gene: TRBV30
CDR3 DNA: TGTGCCTGGAGTTGGTCAGGGGGCTCGAATGAGCAGTTCTTC
CDR3 protein: CAWSWSGGSNEQFF

D gene: .
J gene: TRBJ1-2
clone size: .
V gene: TRBV2
CDR3 DNA: TGTGCCAGCAGGGACCTCAGGGTTTTGGATGGCTACACCTTC
CDR3 protein: CASRDLRVLDGYTF

D gene: TRBD1
J gene: TRBJ2-5
clone size: .
V gene: TRBV11-3
CDR3 DNA: TGTGCCAGCAGCTTCCGGGACAGACAAGAGACCCAGTACTTC
CDR3 protein: CASSFRDRQETQYF

D gene: TRBD1
J gene: TRBJ2-1
clone size: few
V gene: TRBV6-6
CDR3 DNA: TGTGCCAGCAGTTACTCTTTCGGGACAGGCAATGAGCAGTTCTTC
CDR3 protein: CASSYSFGTGNEQFF

D gene: .
J gene: TRBJ2-1
clone size: many
V gene: TRBV7-6
CDR3 DNA: TGTGCCAGCACCGCGACCGTTAGCTCCTACAATGAGCAGTTCTTC
CDR3 protein: CASTATVSSYNEQFF

D gene: .
J gene: TRBJ1-1
clone size: few
V gene: TRBV12-3/TRBV12-4
CDR3 DNA: TGTGCCAGCAGTCGGACAGCTCAAGGGGCTGAAGCTTTCTTT
CDR3 protein: CASSRTAQGAEAFF

D gene: .
J gene: TRBJ1-2
clone size: .
V gene: TRBV4-1
CDR3 DNA: TGCGCCAGCAGCTCCTCTGAAGGGGGGGCTCGGGGCTACACCTTC
CDR3 protein: CASSSSEGGARGYTF

D gene: .
J gene: TRBJ2-5
clone size: .
V gene: TRBV12-3/TRBV12-4
CDR3 DNA: TGTGCCAGCAGCCGGTGGGGCCAAGAGACCCAGTACTTC
CDR3 protein: CASSRWGQETQYF

D gene: TRBD1
J gene: TRBJ2-2
clone size: many
V gene: TRBV7-8
CDR3 DNA: TGTGCCGACCCAGGGGGATCGAACACCGGGGAGCTGTTTTTT
CDR3 protein: CADPGGSNTGELFF

D gene: .
J gene: TRBJ2-3
clone size: many
V gene: TRBV5-5
CDR3 DNA: TGTGCCAGCAGCTTGGGACACTTTACGAGCACAGATACGCAGTATTTT
CDR3 protein: CASSLGHFTSTDTQYF

D gene: .
J gene: TRBJ2-2
clone size: .
V gene: TRBV6-5
CDR3 DNA: TGTGCCAGCAGACCATACCCCACCGGGGAGCTGTTTTTT
CDR3 protein: CASRPYPTGELFF

D gene: .
J gene: TRBJ2-7
clone size: .
V gene: TRBV5-6
CDR3 DNA: TGTGCCAGCAGCCCGGAAGACGGGGGGCATTTGTACGAGCAGTACTTC
CDR3 protein: CASSPEDGGHLYEQYF

D gene: .
J gene: TRBJ2-3
clone size: few
V gene: TRBV20-1
CDR3 DNA: TGCAGTGCCCAATGGGGGGAGCTTAAACCATCCACAGATACGCAGTATTTT
CDR3 protein: CSAQWGELKPSTDTQYF

D gene: .
J gene: TRBJ1-2
clone size: .
V gene: TRBV29-1
CDR3 DNA: TGCAGCGTTCCAGTGAGGGAACATTTAACCTTC
CDR3 protein: CSVPVREHLTF

D gene: .
J gene: TRBJ1-1
clone size: few
V gene: TRBV29-1
CDR3 DNA: TGCAGCGTTGAGGACGTCGAGGGAGTACGAAACACTGAAGCTTTCTTT
CDR3 protein: CSVEDVEGVRNTEAFF

D gene: TRBD1
J gene: TRBJ1-2
clone size: .
V gene: TRBV7-9
CDR3 DNA: TGTGCCAGCAGCCGCATCTACAGGGGGCGAGTCGATGGCTACACCTTC
CDR3 protein: CASSRIYRGRVDGYTF

D gene: TRBD2
J gene: TRBJ2-2
clone size: few
V gene: TRBV4-1
CDR3 DNA: TGCGCCAGCAGCCAAGAGCCGGGGGGAGACACCGGGGAGCTGTTTTTT
CDR3 protein: CASSQEPGGDTGELFF

D gene: .
J gene: TRBJ1-2
clone size: .
V gene: TRBV12-3/TRBV12-4
CDR3 DNA: TGTGCCAGCAGTCCCGGACGGTACAACTATGGCTACACCTTC
CDR3 protein: CASSPGRYNYGYTF

D gene: TRBD2
J gene: TRBJ2-1
clone size: .
V gene: TRBV12-3/TRBV12-4
CDR3 DNA: TGTGCCAGCAGTTCCCCGGGCCTAGCGGGAGCGTACAATGAGCAGTTCTTC
CDR3 protein: CASSSPGLAGAYNEQFF

D gene: .
J gene: TRBJ1-5
clone size: .
V gene: TRBV4-1
CDR3 DNA: TGCGCCAGCAGCCAAGGAAGTCATTATGGGCCCCAGCATTTT
CDR3 protein: CASSQGSHYGPQHF

D gene: TRBD1
J gene: TRBJ2-7
clone size: .
V gene: TRBV20-1
CDR3 DNA: TGCAGTGCTAGAGATCATGATAGGGGGCCCCACGAGCAGTACTTC
CDR3 protein: CSARDHDRGPHEQYF

D gene: .
J gene: TRBJ1-2
clone size: .
V gene: TRBV27
CDR3 DNA: TGTGCCAGCAGTTCCAATTCTTGGGGGTTGGATGGCTACACCTTC
CDR3 protein: CASSSNSWGLDGYTF

D gene: .
J gene: TRBJ1-2
clone size: once
V gene: TRBV12-3/TRBV12-4
CDR3 DNA: TGTGCCAGCAGTCCCCGTCGCGTGGTTGGGTATGGCTACACCTTC
CDR3 protein: CASSPRRVVGYGYTF

D gene: .
J gene: TRBJ2-7
clone size: few
V gene: TRBV15
CDR3 DNA: TGTGCCACCAGCAGGGGGGACGGCCTCTACGAGCAGTACTTC
CDR3 protein: CATSRGDGLYEQYF